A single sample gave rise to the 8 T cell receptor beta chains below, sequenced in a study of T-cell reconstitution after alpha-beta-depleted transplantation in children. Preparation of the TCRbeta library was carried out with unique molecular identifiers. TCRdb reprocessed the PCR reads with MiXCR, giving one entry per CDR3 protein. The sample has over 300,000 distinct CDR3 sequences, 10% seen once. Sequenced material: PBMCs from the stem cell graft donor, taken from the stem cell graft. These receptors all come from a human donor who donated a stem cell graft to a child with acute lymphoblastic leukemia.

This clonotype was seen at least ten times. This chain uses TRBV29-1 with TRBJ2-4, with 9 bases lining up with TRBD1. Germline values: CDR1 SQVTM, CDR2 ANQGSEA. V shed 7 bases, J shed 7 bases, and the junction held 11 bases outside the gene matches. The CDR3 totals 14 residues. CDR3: CSGRTGADRNIQYF. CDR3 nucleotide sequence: TGCAGCGGGAGGACAGGGGCCGACCGCAACATTCAGTACTTC.

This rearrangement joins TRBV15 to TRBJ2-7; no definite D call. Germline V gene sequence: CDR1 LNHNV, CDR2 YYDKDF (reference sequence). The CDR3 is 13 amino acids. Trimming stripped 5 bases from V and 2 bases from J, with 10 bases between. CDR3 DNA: TGTGCCACCAGCCCAGCCTTTGCCTACGAGCAGTACTTC. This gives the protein CATSPAFAYEQYF.

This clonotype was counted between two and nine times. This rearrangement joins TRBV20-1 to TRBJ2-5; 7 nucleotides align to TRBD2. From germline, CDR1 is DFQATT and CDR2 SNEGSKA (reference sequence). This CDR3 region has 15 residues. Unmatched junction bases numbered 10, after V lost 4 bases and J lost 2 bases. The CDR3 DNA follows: TGCAGTGCTATATCGGGACTACCGTTACAAGAGACCCAGTACTTC. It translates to CSAISGLPLQETQYF.

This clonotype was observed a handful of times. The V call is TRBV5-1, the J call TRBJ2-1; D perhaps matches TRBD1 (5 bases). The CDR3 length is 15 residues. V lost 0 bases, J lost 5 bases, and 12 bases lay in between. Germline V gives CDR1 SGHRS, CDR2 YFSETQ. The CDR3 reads CASSLGDGHHNEQFF. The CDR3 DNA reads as TGCGCCAGCAGCTTGGGGGATGGACACCACAATGAGCAGTTCTTC.

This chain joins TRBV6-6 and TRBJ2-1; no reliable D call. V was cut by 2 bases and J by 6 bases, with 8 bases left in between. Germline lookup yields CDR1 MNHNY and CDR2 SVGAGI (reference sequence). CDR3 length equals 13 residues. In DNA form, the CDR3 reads TGTGCCAGCAGTTACGACTCTCGCAATGAGCAGTTCTTC. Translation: CASSYDSRNEQFF.

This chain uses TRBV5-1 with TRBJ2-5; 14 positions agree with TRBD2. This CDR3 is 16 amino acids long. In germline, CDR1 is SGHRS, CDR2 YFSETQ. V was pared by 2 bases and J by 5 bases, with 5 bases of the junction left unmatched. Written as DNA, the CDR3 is TGCGCCAGCAGCTTCGGGACTAGCGGGAGCGGGGAGACCCAGTACTTC. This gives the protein CASSFGTSGSGETQYF.

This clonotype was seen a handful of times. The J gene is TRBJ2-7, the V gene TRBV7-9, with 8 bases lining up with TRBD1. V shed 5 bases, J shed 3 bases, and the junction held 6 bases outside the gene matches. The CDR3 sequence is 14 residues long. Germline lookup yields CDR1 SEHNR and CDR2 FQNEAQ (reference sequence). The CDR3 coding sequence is TGTGCCAGCAGCAGGACAGGGTCGGGCTACGAGCAGTACTTC. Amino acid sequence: CASSRTGSGYEQYF.

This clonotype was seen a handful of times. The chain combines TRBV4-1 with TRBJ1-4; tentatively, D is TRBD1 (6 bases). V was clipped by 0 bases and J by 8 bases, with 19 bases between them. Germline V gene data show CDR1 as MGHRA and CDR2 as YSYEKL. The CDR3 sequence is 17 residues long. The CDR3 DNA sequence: TGCGCCAGCAGCCAAGACCGAGGGGCACAGGGCGACGAAAAACTGTTTTTT. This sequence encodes CASSQDRGAQGDEKLFF.